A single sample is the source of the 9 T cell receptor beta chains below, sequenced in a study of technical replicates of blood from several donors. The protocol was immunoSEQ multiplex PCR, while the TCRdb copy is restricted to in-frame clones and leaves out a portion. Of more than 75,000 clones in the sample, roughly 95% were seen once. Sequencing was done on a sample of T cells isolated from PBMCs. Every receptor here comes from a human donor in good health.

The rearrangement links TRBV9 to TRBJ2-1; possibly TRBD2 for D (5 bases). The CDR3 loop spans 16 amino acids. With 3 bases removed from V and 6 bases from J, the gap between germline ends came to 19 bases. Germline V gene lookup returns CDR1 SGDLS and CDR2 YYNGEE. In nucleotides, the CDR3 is TGTGCCAGCAGCGCGGTAGTCGCGGGTGGATTCAATGAGCAGTTCTTC. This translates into CASSAVVAGGFNEQFF.

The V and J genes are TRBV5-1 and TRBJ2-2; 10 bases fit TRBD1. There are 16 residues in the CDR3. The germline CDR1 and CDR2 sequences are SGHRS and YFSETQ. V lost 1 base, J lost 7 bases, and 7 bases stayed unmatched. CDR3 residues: CASSLPGQGSNGELFF. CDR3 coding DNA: TGCGCCAGCAGCTTGCCGGGACAGGGGTCCAACGGGGAGCTGTTTTTT.

In DNA, the CDR3 is TGTGCCAGCAGCTTAGTTGTCGGGAGGAAAGATGAGCAGTTCTTC. It specifies CASSLVVGRKDEQFF. The chain uses TRBV7-9 and TRBJ2-1, with 7 bases lining up with TRBD2. The CDR3 has 15 residues. V lost 1 base to trimming and J lost 8 bases; unmatched junction nucleotides: 8. Germline V CDR1 and CDR2: SEHNR, FQNEAQ (reference sequence).

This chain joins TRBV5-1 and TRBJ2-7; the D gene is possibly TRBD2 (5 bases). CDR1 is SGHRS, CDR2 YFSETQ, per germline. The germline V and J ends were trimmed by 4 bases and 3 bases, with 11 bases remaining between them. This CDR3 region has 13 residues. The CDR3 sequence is CASSRRGNYEQYF. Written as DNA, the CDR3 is TGCGCCAGCAGCCGACGGGGTAACTACGAGCAGTACTTC.

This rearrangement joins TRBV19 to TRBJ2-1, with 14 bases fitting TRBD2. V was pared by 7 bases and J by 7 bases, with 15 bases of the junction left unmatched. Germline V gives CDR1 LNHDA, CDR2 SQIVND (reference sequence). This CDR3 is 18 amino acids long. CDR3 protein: CASTPGLAGGGYINEQFF. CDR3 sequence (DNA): TGTGCCAGTACCCCAGGACTAGCGGGAGGAGGGTACATAAATGAGCAGTTCTTC.

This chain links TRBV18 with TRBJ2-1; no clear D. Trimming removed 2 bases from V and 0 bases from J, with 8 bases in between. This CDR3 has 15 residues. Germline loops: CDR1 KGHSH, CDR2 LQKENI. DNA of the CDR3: TGTGCCAGCTCACCAATCACCAGCTCCTACAATGAGCAGTTCTTC. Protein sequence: CASSPITSSYNEQFF.

Here the CDR3 DNA reads TGTGCCATCCTTCCCGACAGAATGATAGGCTACACCTTC. This gives the protein CAILPDRMIGYTF. The V gene is TRBV10-3, the J gene TRBJ1-2; D perhaps matches TRBD1 (5 bases). V shed 8 bases and J shed 8 bases, with 18 bases lying between them. Germline V gene lookup returns CDR1 ENHRY and CDR2 SYGVKD. This CDR3 is 13 amino acids long.

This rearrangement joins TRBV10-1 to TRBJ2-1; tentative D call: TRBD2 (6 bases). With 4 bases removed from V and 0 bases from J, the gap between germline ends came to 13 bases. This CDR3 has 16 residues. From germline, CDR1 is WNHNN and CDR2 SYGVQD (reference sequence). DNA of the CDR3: TGCGCCAGCAGTGCGATTAGCGGTAGCTCCTACAATGAGCAGTTCTTC. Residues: CASSAISGSSYNEQFF.

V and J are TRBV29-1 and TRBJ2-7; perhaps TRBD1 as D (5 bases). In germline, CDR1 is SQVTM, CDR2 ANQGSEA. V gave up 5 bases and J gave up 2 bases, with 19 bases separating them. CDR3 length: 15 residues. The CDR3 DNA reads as TGCAGCGTTTCTACTCTAGGGGCAGGGACCTACGAGCAGTACTTC. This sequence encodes CSVSTLGAGTYEQYF.